One and the same sample provided the 20 T cell receptor beta chains below, sequenced in a study of OX40 agonist ivuxolimab in advanced cancers. Assay used: immunoSEQ multiplex PCR; TCRdb lists only in-frame clones, some missing. This table holds about 54,000 clones, 84% found once. This specimen consisted of CD4+ or CD8+ T cells sorted from blood, obtained in a trial of the OX40 agonist ivuxolimab. Receptor source: an adult with an advanced solid tumor such as melanoma, head and neck, liver or kidney cancer.

The chain joins TRBV2 to TRBJ2-1, with 7 bases that match TRBD1. The V gene's germline CDR1 is SNHLY and CDR2 FYNNEI. The V segment lost 8 bases and the J segment 2 bases; nucleotides outside the gene matches: 9. The CDR3 length is 15 residues. The CDR3 sequence: CASGKTGTTYNEQFF. CDR3 coding DNA: TGTGCCAGCGGCAAGACAGGGACAACCTACAATGAGCAGTTCTTC.

This sequence joins TRBV27 and TRBJ2-2; no reliable D call. This CDR3 comprises 15 residues. Trimming pared 5 bases from V and 3 bases from J, leaving 13 bases between. CDR1 is MNHEY and CDR2 is SMNVEV in the germline V gene (reference sequence). The CDR3 DNA reads as TGTGCCAGCAGTATCGGTCGGACCGACACCGGGGAGCTGTTTTTT. Translating gives CASSIGRTDTGELFF.

V and J are TRBV27 and TRBJ1-2, with D unclear. V gave up 3 bases and J gave up 2 bases, with 7 bases separating them. The V gene's germline CDR1 is MNHEY and CDR2 SMNVEV (reference sequence). This CDR3 is built from 13 residues. CDR3: CASSFWRNYGYTF. CDR3 nucleotides: TGTGCCAGCAGTTTCTGGCGAAACTATGGCTACACCTTC.

This clone was seen only a few times. The chain recombines TRBV2 with TRBJ2-1; D unclear. This CDR3 comprises 9 residues. Trimming left V 8 bases short and J 10 bases short, with 6 bases between. Germline CDR1 SNHLY, CDR2 FYNNEI. CDR3 residues: CASGQEQFF. Here the CDR3 DNA reads TGTGCCAGCGGTCAAGAGCAGTTCTTC.

The chain couples TRBV4-3 to TRBJ2-2; D perhaps matches TRBD2 (6 bases). Per the germline V gene, CDR1 is LGHNA and CDR2 is YSLEER. The CDR3 contains 18 residues. V lost 1 base and J 2 bases, leaving 17 bases between the germline ends. Written as DNA, the CDR3 is TGCGCCAGCAGCCAAGTCCTTCCGGGTAGCGGCAACACCGGGGAGCTGTTTTTT. This translates into CASSQVLPGSGNTGELFF.

This CDR3 reads CATSRDLASGGDTQYF. In nucleotides, the CDR3 is TGTGCCACCAGCAGAGATCTGGCTAGCGGAGGGGATACGCAGTATTTT. The chain couples TRBV15 to TRBJ2-3; 7 bases fit TRBD2. This CDR3 has 16 amino acids. V shed 0 bases, J shed 6 bases, and the junction held 9 bases outside the gene matches. From germline, CDR1 is LNHNV and CDR2 YYDKDF (reference sequence).

The chain recombines TRBV6-1 with TRBJ1-2; 7 nucleotides line up with TRBD1. The germline V gene has CDR1 MNHNS and CDR2 SASEGT. After removal of 5 bases from V and 0 bases from J, the junction contained 6 bases not matched to a gene. CDR3 length equals 15 residues. CDR3 protein: CASSPTQGTNYGYTF. The CDR3 region has the DNA TGTGCCAGCAGTCCTACACAGGGGACTAACTATGGCTACACCTTC.

This clone came up a few times. V usage is TRBV5-1 and J usage is TRBJ2-3; no definite D call. From germline, CDR1 is SGHRS and CDR2 YFSETQ. This CDR3 is built from 14 residues. V was pared by 2 bases and J by 2 bases, with 9 bases between. This CDR3 reads CASSLGYSTDTQYF. Here the CDR3 DNA reads TGCGCCAGCAGCTTAGGGTATTCCACAGATACGCAGTATTTT.

The chain couples TRBV5-1 to TRBJ1-1; D is undetermined. V was trimmed by 2 bases and J by 3 bases, leaving 8 bases between them. The germline V gene encodes CDR1 SGHRS and CDR2 YFSETQ. The CDR3 runs 13 residues. CDR3 sequence reads: CASSFDPDTEAFF. The CDR3 region has the DNA TGCGCCAGCAGCTTCGACCCGGACACTGAAGCTTTCTTT. Combining the CDR3 with reference TRBV5-1 and TRBJ1-1 gives the whole variable domain KAGVTQTPRYLIKTRGQQVTLSCSPISGHRSVSWYQQTPGQGLQFLFEYFSETQRNKGNFPGRFSGRQFSNSRSEMNVSTLELGDSALYLCASSFDPDTEAFFGQGTRLTVV.

The V call is TRBV5-1, the J call TRBJ2-7, with D perhaps matching TRBD1 or TRBD2 (5 bases each). The length of the CDR3 is 14 residues. Per the germline V gene, CDR1 is SGHRS and CDR2 is YFSETQ. Between the trimmed V and J ends, which lost 4 bases and 2 bases, there was a span of 13 bases. DNA for the CDR3: TGCGCCAGCAGCGCCGGGGCGGGCACCTACGAGCAGTACTTC. Translating it yields CASSAGAGTYEQYF.

This clone was observed a few times. The gene calls are TRBV7-9 and TRBJ1-1; D is unclear. The CDR3 extends over 13 amino acids. The germline V gene encodes CDR1 SEHNR and CDR2 FQNEAQ (reference sequence). Trimming shortened V by 2 bases and J by 4 bases, and 8 bases separated the two germline ends. CDR3 DNA: TGTGCCAGCAGCTTATTGTCGGGCACTGAAGCTTTCTTT. Protein: CASSLLSGTEAFF.

In its sample, this clone was seen once. The chain joins TRBV19 to TRBJ2-5; unclear D gene. V dropped 4 bases and J dropped 7 bases, with 10 bases sitting between them. The CDR3 runs 12 residues. CDR1 and CDR2 (germline): LNHDA, SQIVND (reference sequence). In nucleotides, the CDR3 is TGTGCCAGTAGTAGCTCCCATGGGACCCAGTACTTC. Protein product: CASSSSHGTQYF.

The rearrangement links TRBV7-9 to TRBJ2-1, with D tentatively TRBD1 or TRBD2 (5 bases each). The CDR3 covers 14 residues. Trimming cost V 2 bases and J 4 bases, with 9 bases left between them. Germline CDR1 and CDR2: SEHNR and FQNEAQ (reference sequence). The chain's CDR3 is CASSLTRQYNEQFF. CDR3 in DNA: TGTGCCAGCAGCTTAACTAGACAGTACAATGAGCAGTTCTTC.

The chain couples TRBV10-3 to TRBJ2-3, with D perhaps matching TRBD1 or TRBD2 (5 bases each). The ends were cut back, 10 bases at V and 1 base at J, with 18 bases in the middle. This CDR3 contains 15 residues. The V gene's germline CDR1 is ENHRY and CDR2 SYGVKD. The CDR3 DNA reads as TGTGCCACCTCAAAGACAGAGGAGGGCACAGATACGCAGTATTTT. It specifies CATSKTEEGTDTQYF.

V usage is TRBV7-8 and J usage is TRBJ1-1, with 10 bases fitting TRBD1. This CDR3 is built from 15 residues. Germline V gene lookup returns CDR1 SGHVS and CDR2 FQNEAQ. The junction had 7 bases not matched to a gene; V was cut back by 5 bases and J by 4 bases. Here the CDR3 DNA reads TGTGCCAGCAGCCTCGGGACAGGGGCGGCCACTGAAGCTTTCTTT. Its translation: CASSLGTGAATEAFF.

The chain joins TRBV7-2 to TRBJ2-7; 7 nucleotides align to TRBD1. The germline CDR1 and CDR2 sequences are SGHTA and FQGNSA. The CDR3 runs 12 residues. Unmatched junction bases numbered 4, after V lost 1 base and J lost 10 bases. CDR3 DNA: TGTGCCAGCAGCTTAGGACAGGGCCAACAGTACTTC. Amino acid sequence: CASSLGQGQQYF.

This clone was observed a few times. The chain employs TRBV7-9 and TRBJ1-2; D is possibly TRBD1 (5 bases). Germline assignment: CDR1 SEHNR and CDR2 FQNEAQ (reference sequence). The CDR3 has 14 residues. V was clipped by 2 bases and J by 4 bases, with 11 bases between them. Here the CDR3 DNA reads TGTGCCAGCAGCTTATCTGGGGGGAGCTATGGCTACACCTTC. Protein product: CASSLSGGSYGYTF.

The chain combines TRBV18 with TRBJ2-7; tentatively, D is TRBD2 (5 bases). The CDR3 is 14 residues long. Germline V lookup: CDR1 KGHSH, CDR2 LQKENI. Trimming pared 3 bases from V and 4 bases from J, leaving 13 bases between. The CDR3 DNA reads as TGTGCCAGCTCACCTTCCAGCGGAATGTACGAGCAGTACTTC. It is translated as CASSPSSGMYEQYF. The full variable domain, rest sourced from reference TRBV18 and TRBJ2-7, is NAGVMQNPRHLVRRRGQEARLRCSPMKGHSHVYWYRQLPEEGLKFMVYLQKENIIDESGMPKERFSAEFPKEGPSILRIQQVVRGDSAAYFCASSPSSGMYEQYFGPGTRLTVT.

V gene TRBV5-5 combines with J gene TRBJ2-5; perhaps TRBD2 as D (5 bases). Germline V gives CDR1 SGHKS, CDR2 YYEKEE (reference sequence). Trimming removed 0 bases from V and 1 base from J, with 7 bases in between. This CDR3 is built from 14 residues. CDR3 sequence: CASSLGAVQETQYF. For the CDR3, the DNA is TGTGCCAGCAGCTTGGGAGCGGTCCAAGAGACCCAGTACTTC.

V is TRBV10-1 and J is TRBJ2-3; D is uncertain. There are 13 residues in the CDR3. Trimming pared 3 bases from V and 0 bases from J, leaving 4 bases between. The germline V gene has CDR1 WNHNN and CDR2 SYGVQD (reference sequence). The DNA of the CDR3 is TGCGCCAGCAGTGACCCTAGCACAGATACGCAGTATTTT. Protein sequence: CASSDPSTDTQYF.